Listed below are T cell receptor beta chains from one sample, sequenced in a study of blood T cells in healthy people across ages. In TCRdb, the 5' RACE reads were re-called with MiXCR into one record per CDR3 protein. Of 1.5 million to 2 million distinct CDR3 sequences in the sample, just under 50% were seen once. The sequenced sample consisted of blood. Source of these receptors: a woman aged 40 to 49 in good health. Each CDR3 is given with its conserved first and last residue. Fields, in order: V gene, J gene, D gene, clone size, CDR3 DNA, CDR3 protein. D genes are given only for firm matches. For some rows the clone size is stated as once, few or many, or as a class when expanded; others skip it.

TRBV6-2/TRBV6-3	TRBJ1-1	TRBD1	NA	TGTGCCAGCAGTATAACAGGGGTTCGGGCTGAAGCTTTCTTT	CASSITGVRAEAFF
TRBV28	TRBJ2-2	NA	few	TGTGCCAGCAGTTCGCCAGCCGGGGAGCTGTTTTTT	CASSSPAGELFF
TRBV4-2	TRBJ2-5	TRBD2	NA	TGTGCCAGCAGCCAAGATCCCCGGGGGGGACAACAAGAGACCCAGTACTTC	CASSQDPRGGQQETQYF
TRBV24-1	TRBJ2-7	NA	few	TGTGCCACCAGTGAACCAGCGGGTGTTCAGGAGCAGTACTTC	CATSEPAGVQEQYF
TRBV11-1	TRBJ2-5	NA	few	TGTGCCAGCAGCCCAGGTCTAGACCAGTACTTC	CASSPGLDQYF
TRBV10-3	TRBJ2-6	NA	NA	TGTGCCATCGAGGGGGCCAACGTCCTGACTTTC	CAIEGANVLTF
TRBV27	TRBJ2-7	NA	NA	TGTGTCAGCAAACAGGGGGGGCCCTCCTACGAGCAGTACTTC	CVSKQGGPSYEQYF
TRBV6-1	TRBJ1-4	NA	few	TGTGCCAGCAGTGCGACCCACGGTGCAACTAATGAAAAACTGTTTTTT	CASSATHGATNEKLFF
TRBV9	TRBJ2-4	NA	few	TGTGCCAGCAGCCCTCTATTGGGAAACATTCAGTACTTC	CASSPLLGNIQYF
TRBV20-1	TRBJ2-4	TRBD1	NA	TGCAGTGCTAGAGGCCAGGGGGAAGACATTCAGTACTTC	CSARGQGEDIQYF
TRBV4-3	TRBJ1-4	TRBD1	many	TGTGCCAGCAGCCCCGGACAGGGTGGTGAAAAACTGTTTTTT	CASSPGQGGEKLFF
TRBV29-1	TRBJ1-2	TRBD1	few	TGCAGCGGCCGGGACAGTAACTATGGCTACACCTTC	CSGRDSNYGYTF
TRBV20-1	TRBJ1-5	NA	NA	TGCAGTGCTAATCAGGGGCAGGGGATCGGCAATCAGCCCCAGCATTTT	CSANQGQGIGNQPQHF
TRBV12-3/TRBV12-4	TRBJ1-2	TRBD1	few	TGTGCCAGCAGAGACGAGGGACAGAACTATGGCTACACCTTC	CASRDEGQNYGYTF
TRBV4-3	TRBJ2-6	NA	few	TGCGCCAGCAGCCAAGTCCCGGTAGGCTCTGGGGCCAACGTCCTGACTTTC	CASSQVPVGSGANVLTF
TRBV20-1	TRBJ1-2	NA	NA	TGCAGTGCTAGAGCATCCGTTAGGGGAGGCTATGGCTACACCTTC	CSARASVRGGYGYTF
TRBV10-3	TRBJ2-5	TRBD2	few	TGTGCCATCAGGGCCCAAAGCGGGGAGGCGGAGACCCAGTACTTC	CAIRAQSGEAETQYF
TRBV4-1	TRBJ1-2	NA	NA	TGCGCCAGCAGCCACGTTCGGGATGGCTACACCTTC	CASSHVRDGYTF
TRBV12-3/TRBV12-4	TRBJ2-3	NA	NA	TGTGCCAGCAGTAGACTAGGAAGCGGAAGCACAGATACGCAGTATTTT	CASSRLGSGSTDTQYF
TRBV6-5	TRBJ2-7	TRBD1	NA	TGTGCCAGCAGTTACTCGACAGGGGGGAACTACGAGCAGTACTTC	CASSYSTGGNYEQYF
TRBV12-3/TRBV12-4	TRBJ2-7	NA	NA	TGTGCCAGCAACTCGACCGGGACCGCTACCTACGAGCAGTACTTC	CASNSTGTATYEQYF
TRBV20-1	TRBJ2-7	TRBD1	once	TGCAGTGCTGACCGGGACAGGCGAGATTACGAGCAGTACTTC	CSADRDRRDYEQYF
TRBV11-1	TRBJ2-5	NA	once	TGTGCCAGCAGCTTGCGAGGGGTGGGGAACCAAGAGACCCAGTACTTC	CASSLRGVGNQETQYF
TRBV25-1	TRBJ1-1	TRBD1	few	TGTGCCAGCAGCGAGGCCGACAGGGGGAGGACTGAAGCTTTCTTT	CASSEADRGRTEAFF
TRBV7-8	TRBJ2-3	TRBD2	many	TGTGCCAGCACCCCTTTGGCGGGGGGGCTTGATACGCAGTATTTT	CASTPLAGGLDTQYF
TRBV28	TRBJ1-2	TRBD1	NA	TGTGCCAGCAGTTTATCTCGGACAGGTGATGGCTACACCTTC	CASSLSRTGDGYTF
TRBV20-1	TRBJ2-1	NA	NA	TGCAGTGCAACCCCGGGCGGGTTTGGTGAGCAGTTCTTC	CSATPGGFGEQFF
TRBV27	TRBJ2-4	NA	few	TGTGCCAGCAGTTTCTCCGGGAAAAACATTCAGTACTTC	CASSFSGKNIQYF
TRBV7-2	TRBJ2-7	NA	NA	TGTGCCAGCAGCTTGGAGCCCGGTAGCGCCTACGAGCAGTACTTC	CASSLEPGSAYEQYF
TRBV7-2	TRBJ2-5	NA	few	TGTGCCAGCAGCCTAGGGAGTTGGGACCAAGAGACCCAGTACTTC	CASSLGSWDQETQYF
TRBV20-1	TRBJ1-6	NA	NA	TGCAGCGCCTTTCCACAGGGACGTTCACCCCTCCACTTT	CSAFPQGRSPLHF
TRBV5-1	TRBJ2-3	TRBD1	NA	TGCGCCAGCAGCTTCCCGGGACAGGGGGTAGATACGCAGTATTTT	CASSFPGQGVDTQYF
TRBV20-1	TRBJ1-2	NA	NA	TGCAGTGCCGGGGAGGGGAACTATGGCTACACCTTC	CSAGEGNYGYTF
TRBV24-1	TRBJ2-1	TRBD2	few	TGTGCCACCAGTGATTCCCAGCGGGGGGTCGTTGAGCAGTTCTTC	CATSDSQRGVVEQFF
TRBV6-1	TRBJ2-3	TRBD2	NA	TGTGCCAGCAGTAGGACTAGCCCGGATACGCAGTATTTT	CASSRTSPDTQYF
TRBV5-1	TRBJ2-1	TRBD1	few	TGCGCCAGCAGCTTGGTGACAGGGAAGGATGAGCAGTTCTTC	CASSLVTGKDEQFF
TRBV29-1	TRBJ1-6	NA	NA	TGCAGCGTTGGTCGGCCGGGAGCACCCCTCCACTTT	CSVGRPGAPLHF
TRBV7-2	TRBJ2-3	TRBD1	few	TGTGCCAGCAGCTTAGAGGACAGGACCAGCACAGATACGCAGTATTTT	CASSLEDRTSTDTQYF
TRBV20-1	TRBJ1-2	TRBD1	once	TGCAGTGCCCCCGGGGACAGGGACTACTATGGCTACACCTTC	CSAPGDRDYYGYTF
TRBV6-2/TRBV6-3	TRBJ2-7	TRBD2	NA	TGTGCCAGCAGTCCGTGGGGGAGGGACGCCTACGAGCAGTACTTC	CASSPWGRDAYEQYF
TRBV4-3	TRBJ1-2	TRBD1	NA	TGCGCCAGCAGCCCTGGACCGGGACAGACTAACTATGGCTACACCTTC	CASSPGPGQTNYGYTF
TRBV29-1	TRBJ1-2	TRBD1	NA	TGCAGCGTCTACGACAGGGGGGACTACACCTTC	CSVYDRGDYTF
TRBV29-1	TRBJ2-3	NA	few	TGCAGCATCCAGGGACGGGTTAGCACAGATACGCAGTATTTT	CSIQGRVSTDTQYF
TRBV29-1	TRBJ2-1	TRBD2	few	TGCAGCGTTGCTAGCGGGGGGCCTGAGCAGTTCTTC	CSVASGGPEQFF
TRBV6-5	TRBJ2-3	NA	few	TGTGCCAGCAGTTACTCTCGGTCTACGTTCGCCAGGTTATCTAGCACAGATACGCAGTATTTT	CASSYSRSTFARLSSTDTQYF
TRBV20-1	TRBJ2-7	NA	few	TGCAGTGCTTTCTCCGGTGGCTCCTACGAGCAGTACTTC	CSAFSGGSYEQYF
TRBV20-1	TRBJ2-3	NA	few	TGCAGTGTTAGCGAATCGAGCACAGATACGCAGTATTTT	CSVSESSTDTQYF
TRBV5-1	TRBJ2-7	TRBD1	many	TGTGCCAGCAGCCGGGACAGTAGCTCCTACGAGCAGTACTTC	CASSRDSSSYEQYF